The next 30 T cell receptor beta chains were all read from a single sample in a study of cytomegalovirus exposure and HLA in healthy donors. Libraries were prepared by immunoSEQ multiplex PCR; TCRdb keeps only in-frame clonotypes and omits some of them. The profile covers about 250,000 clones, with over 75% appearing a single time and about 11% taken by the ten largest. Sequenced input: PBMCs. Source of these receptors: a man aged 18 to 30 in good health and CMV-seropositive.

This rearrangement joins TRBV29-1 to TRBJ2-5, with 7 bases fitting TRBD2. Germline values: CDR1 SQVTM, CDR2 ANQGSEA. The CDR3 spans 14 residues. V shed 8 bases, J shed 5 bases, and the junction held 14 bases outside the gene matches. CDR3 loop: CSLLAPSVTETQYF. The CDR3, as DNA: TGCAGCTTACTAGCGCCTTCAGTTACGGAGACCCAGTACTTC.

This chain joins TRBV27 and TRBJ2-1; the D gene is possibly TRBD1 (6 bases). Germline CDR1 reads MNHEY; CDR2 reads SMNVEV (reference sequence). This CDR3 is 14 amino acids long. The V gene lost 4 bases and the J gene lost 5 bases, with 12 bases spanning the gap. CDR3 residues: CASSSFQGNNEQFF. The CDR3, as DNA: TGTGCCAGCAGTTCCTTCCAGGGGAACAATGAGCAGTTCTTC.

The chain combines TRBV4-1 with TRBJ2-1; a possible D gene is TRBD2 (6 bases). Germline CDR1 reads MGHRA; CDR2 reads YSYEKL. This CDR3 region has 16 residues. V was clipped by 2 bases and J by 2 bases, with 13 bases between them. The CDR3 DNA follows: TGCGCCAGCAGCCAAAGAGGGAAGCGGGCCTACAATGAGCAGTTCTTC. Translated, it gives CASSQRGKRAYNEQFF.

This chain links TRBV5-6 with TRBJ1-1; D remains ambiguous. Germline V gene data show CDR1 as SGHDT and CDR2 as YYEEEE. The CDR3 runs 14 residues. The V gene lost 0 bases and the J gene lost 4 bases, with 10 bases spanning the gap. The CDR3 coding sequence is TGTGCCAGCAGCTTGGGACACCTGACCACTGAAGCTTTCTTT. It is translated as CASSLGHLTTEAFF. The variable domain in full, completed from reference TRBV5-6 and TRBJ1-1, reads DAGVTQSPTHLIKTRGQQVTLRCSPKSGHDTVSWYQQALGQGPQFIFQYYEEEERQRGNFPDRFSGHQFPNYSSELNVNALLLGDSALYLCASSLGHLTTEAFFGQGTRLTVV.

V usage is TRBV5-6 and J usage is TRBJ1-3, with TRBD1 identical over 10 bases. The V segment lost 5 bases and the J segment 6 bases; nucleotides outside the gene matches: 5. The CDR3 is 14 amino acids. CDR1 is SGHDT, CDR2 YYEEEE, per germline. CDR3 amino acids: CASSYGTGENTIYF. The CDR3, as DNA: TGTGCCAGCAGTTACGGGACAGGGGAAAACACCATATATTTT.

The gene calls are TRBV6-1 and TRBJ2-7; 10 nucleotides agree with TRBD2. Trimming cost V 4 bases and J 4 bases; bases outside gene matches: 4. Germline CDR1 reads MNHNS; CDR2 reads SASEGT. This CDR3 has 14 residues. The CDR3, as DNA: TGTGCCAGCAGTGCGGTACTAGCGGGATACGAGCAGTACTTC. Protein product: CASSAVLAGYEQYF.

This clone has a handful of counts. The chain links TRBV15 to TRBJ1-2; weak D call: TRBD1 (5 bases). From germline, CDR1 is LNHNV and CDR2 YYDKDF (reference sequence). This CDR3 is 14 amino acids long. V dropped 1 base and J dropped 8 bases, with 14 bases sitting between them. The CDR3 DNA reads TGTGCCACCAGCAGAGCGGCGGGATGGGGGGGCTACACCTTC. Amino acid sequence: CATSRAAGWGGYTF. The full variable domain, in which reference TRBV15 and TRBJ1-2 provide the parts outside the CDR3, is DAMVIQNPRYQVTQFGKPVTLSCSQTLNHNVMYWYQQKSSQAPKLLFHYYDKDFNNEADTPDNFQSRRPNTSFCFLDIRSPGLGDTAMYLCATSRAAGWGGYTFGSGTRLTVV.

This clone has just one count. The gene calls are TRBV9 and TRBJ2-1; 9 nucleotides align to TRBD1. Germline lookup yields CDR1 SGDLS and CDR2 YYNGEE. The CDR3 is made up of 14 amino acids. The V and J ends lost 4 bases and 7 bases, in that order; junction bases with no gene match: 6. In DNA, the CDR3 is TGTGCCAGCAGCCCCCCGGGACAGGGTAATGAGCAGTTCTTC. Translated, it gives CASSPPGQGNEQFF.

CDR3 sequence: CASSKDETHSYNEQFF. CDR3 sequence (DNA): TGTGCCAGCAGCAAAGACGAGACACACTCCTACAATGAGCAGTTCTTC. This chain uses TRBV21-1 with TRBJ2-1; TRBD1 reflects the table's D call only, with no check against the DNA. TRBV21-1 is classified as a pseudogene. The CDR3 consists of 16 residues.

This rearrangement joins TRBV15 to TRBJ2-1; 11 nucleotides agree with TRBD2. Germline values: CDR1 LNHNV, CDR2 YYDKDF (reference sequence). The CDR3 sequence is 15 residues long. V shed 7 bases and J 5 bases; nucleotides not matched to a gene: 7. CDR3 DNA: TGTGCCACCACCCCCGGGACTAGCGGCAACAATGAGCAGTTCTTC. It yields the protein CATTPGTSGNNEQFF.

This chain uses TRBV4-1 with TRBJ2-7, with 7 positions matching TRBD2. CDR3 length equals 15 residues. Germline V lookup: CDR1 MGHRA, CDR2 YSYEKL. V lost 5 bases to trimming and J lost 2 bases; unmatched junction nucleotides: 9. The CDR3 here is CASSVQAGRTYEQYF. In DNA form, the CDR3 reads TGCGCCAGCAGCGTACAAGCGGGGCGGACCTACGAGCAGTACTTC.

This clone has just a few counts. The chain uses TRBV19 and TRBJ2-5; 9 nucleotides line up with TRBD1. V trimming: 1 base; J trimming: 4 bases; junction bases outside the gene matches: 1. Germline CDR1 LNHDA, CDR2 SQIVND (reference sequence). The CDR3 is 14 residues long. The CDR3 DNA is TGTGCCAGTAGTATAGTGGGACAGGGAGAGACCCAGTACTTC. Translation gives CASSIVGQGETQYF.

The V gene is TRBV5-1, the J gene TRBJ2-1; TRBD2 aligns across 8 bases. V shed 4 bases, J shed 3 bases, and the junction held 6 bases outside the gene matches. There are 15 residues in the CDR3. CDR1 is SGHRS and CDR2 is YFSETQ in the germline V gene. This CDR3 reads CASSRSTSGYNEQFF. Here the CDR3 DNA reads TGCGCCAGCAGCCGGAGCACTAGCGGCTACAATGAGCAGTTCTTC.

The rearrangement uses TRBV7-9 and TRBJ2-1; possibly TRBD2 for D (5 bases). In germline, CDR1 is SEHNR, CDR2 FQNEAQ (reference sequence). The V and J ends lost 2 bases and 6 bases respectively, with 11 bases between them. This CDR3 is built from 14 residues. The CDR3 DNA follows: TGTGCCAGCAGCTTAAGCATCGGGATCAATGAGCAGTTCTTC. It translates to CASSLSIGINEQFF. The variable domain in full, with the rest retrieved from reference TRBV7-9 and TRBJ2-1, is DTGVSQNPRHKITKRGQNVTFRCDPISEHNRLYWYRQTLGQGPEFLTYFQNEAQLEKSRLLSDRFSAERPKGSFSTLEIQRTEQGDSAMYLCASSLSIGINEQFFGPGTRLTVL.

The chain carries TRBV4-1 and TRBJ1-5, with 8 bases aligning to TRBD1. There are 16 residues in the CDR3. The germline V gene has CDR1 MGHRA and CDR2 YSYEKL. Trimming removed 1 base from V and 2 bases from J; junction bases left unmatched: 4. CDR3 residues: CASSQGQGLGNQPQHF. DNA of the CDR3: TGCGCCAGCAGCCAAGGACAGGGGCTAGGCAATCAGCCCCAGCATTTT.

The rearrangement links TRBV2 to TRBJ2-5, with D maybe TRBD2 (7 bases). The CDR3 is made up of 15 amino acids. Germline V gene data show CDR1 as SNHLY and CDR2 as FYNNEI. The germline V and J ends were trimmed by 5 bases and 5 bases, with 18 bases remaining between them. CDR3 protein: CASSFRGGLWETQYF. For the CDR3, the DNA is TGTGCCAGCAGTTTTAGGGGGGGCCTATGGGAGACCCAGTACTTC.

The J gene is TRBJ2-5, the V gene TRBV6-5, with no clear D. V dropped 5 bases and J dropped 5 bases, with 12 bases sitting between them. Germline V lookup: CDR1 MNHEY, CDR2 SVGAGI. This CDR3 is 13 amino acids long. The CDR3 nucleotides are TGTGCCAGCAGTCACGGCTGGGTGGAGACCCAGTACTTC. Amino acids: CASSHGWVETQYF.

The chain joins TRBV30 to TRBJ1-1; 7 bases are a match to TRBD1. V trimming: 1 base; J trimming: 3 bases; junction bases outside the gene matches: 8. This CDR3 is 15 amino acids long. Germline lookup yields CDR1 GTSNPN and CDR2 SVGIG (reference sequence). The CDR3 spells CAWSDPGRGDTEAFF. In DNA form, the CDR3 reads TGTGCCTGGAGTGATCCGGGCAGGGGGGACACTGAAGCTTTCTTT.

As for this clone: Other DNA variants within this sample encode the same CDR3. CDR3 nucleotides: TGCGCCAGCAGCTTGGGCCAGGGGGCAGGTGGCTACACCTTC. It encodes CASSLGQGAGGYTF. V and J are TRBV5-1 and TRBJ1-2, with TRBD1 matching over 8 bases. Germline CDR1 is SGHRS and CDR2 is YFSETQ. CDR3 length equals 14 residues. With V trimmed by 0 bases and J by 7 bases, 5 bases remained unmatched. Supplemented by reference TRBV5-1 and TRBJ1-2, the full variable domain reads KAGVTQTPRYLIKTRGQQVTLSCSPISGHRSVSWYQQTPGQGLQFLFEYFSETQRNKGNFPGRFSGRQFSNSRSEMNVSTLELGDSALYLCASSLGQGAGGYTFGSGTRLTVV.

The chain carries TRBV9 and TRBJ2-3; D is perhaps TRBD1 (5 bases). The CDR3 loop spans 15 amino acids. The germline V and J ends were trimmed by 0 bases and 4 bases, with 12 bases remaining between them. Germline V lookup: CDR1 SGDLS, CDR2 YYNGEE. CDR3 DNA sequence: TGTGCCAGCAGCGTAGAGTTGCTAGGGGCAGATACGCAGTATTTT. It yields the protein CASSVELLGADTQYF.

The DNA for the CDR3 is TGCAGCGTTGGGGCGGGAGGGGAATTGGGTGAGCAGTTCTTC. Encoded protein: CSVGAGGELGEQFF. V gene TRBV29-1 combines with J gene TRBJ2-1, with 9 bases that match TRBD2. The V segment lost 4 bases and the J segment 9 bases; nucleotides outside the gene matches: 10. The V gene's germline CDR1 is SQVTM and CDR2 ANQGSEA. The CDR3 runs 14 residues.

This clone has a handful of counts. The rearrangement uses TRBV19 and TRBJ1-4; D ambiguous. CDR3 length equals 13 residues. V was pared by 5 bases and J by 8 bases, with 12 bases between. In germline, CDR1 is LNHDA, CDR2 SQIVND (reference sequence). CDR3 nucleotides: TGTGCCAGTAGTCCTCACAATGGGGAAAAACTGTTTTTT. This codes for CASSPHNGEKLFF.

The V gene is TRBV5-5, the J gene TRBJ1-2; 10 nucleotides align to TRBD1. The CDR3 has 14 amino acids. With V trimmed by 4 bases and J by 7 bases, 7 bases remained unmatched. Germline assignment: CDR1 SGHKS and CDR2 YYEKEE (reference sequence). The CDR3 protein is CASSPGTGDRGYTF. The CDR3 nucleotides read TGTGCCAGCAGCCCCGGGACAGGGGACCGTGGCTACACCTTC.

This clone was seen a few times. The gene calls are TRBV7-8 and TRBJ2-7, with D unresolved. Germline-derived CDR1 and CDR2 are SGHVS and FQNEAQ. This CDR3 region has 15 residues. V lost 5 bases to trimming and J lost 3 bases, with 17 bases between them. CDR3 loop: CASSINGLGLYEQYF. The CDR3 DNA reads TGTGCCAGCAGCATTAACGGCCTAGGCCTCTACGAGCAGTACTTC.

CDR3 amino acids: CASSEAGRAYNEQFF. Here the CDR3 DNA reads TGTGCCAGCAGTGAAGCAGGGCGAGCCTACAATGAGCAGTTCTTC. The chain links TRBV6-1 to TRBJ2-1; D gene unclear. Germline V gives CDR1 MNHNS, CDR2 SASEGT. Trimming took off 0 bases at V and 2 bases at J, with 8 bases between the two ends. The CDR3 covers 15 residues.

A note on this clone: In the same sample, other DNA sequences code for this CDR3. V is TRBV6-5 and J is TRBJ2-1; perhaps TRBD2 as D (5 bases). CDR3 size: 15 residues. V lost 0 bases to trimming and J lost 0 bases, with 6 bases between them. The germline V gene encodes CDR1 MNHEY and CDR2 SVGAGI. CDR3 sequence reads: CASSYSTSSYNEQFF. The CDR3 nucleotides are TGTGCCAGCAGTTACTCCACTAGCTCCTACAATGAGCAGTTCTTC.

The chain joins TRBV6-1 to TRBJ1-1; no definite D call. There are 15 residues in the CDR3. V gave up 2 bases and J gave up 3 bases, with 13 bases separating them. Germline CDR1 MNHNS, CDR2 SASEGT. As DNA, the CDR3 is TGTGCCAGCAGTGAAAACATTGCCTACTACACTGAAGCTTTCTTT. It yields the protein CASSENIAYYTEAFF.

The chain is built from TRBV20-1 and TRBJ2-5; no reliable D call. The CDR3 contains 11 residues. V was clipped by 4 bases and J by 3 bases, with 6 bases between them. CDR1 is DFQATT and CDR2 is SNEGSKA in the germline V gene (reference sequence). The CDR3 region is CSATRKETQYF. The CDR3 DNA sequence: TGCAGTGCTACGAGAAAAGAGACCCAGTACTTC.

Written as DNA, the CDR3 is TGTGCCAGCAGCCAGCTAGGGGCTCCCTTAGGGACGCAGTATTTT. This sequence encodes CASSQLGAPLGTQYF. The chain combines TRBV14 with TRBJ2-3; D is perhaps TRBD1 (5 bases). The CDR3 covers 15 residues. Germline CDR1 reads SGHDN; CDR2 reads FVKESK. V lost 3 bases, J lost 9 bases, and 19 bases lay in between.

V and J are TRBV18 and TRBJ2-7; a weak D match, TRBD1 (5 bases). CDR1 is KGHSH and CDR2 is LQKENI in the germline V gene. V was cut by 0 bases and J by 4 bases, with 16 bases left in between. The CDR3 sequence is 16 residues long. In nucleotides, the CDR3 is TGTGCCAGCTCACCACCTGTAGATCCCCACAGGTACGAGCAGTACTTC. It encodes CASSPPVDPHRYEQYF.